This TCR beta chain was profiled in a study of blood T cell repertoires in COVID-19. About the research overall: Specimens from acute and convalescent COVID-19 originated in the United States, Italy and Spain. PBMCs, B-cell-depleted T cells, or T cells were the source of the cDNA or gDNA that made up the material.

Study processing details: Estimates of nucleated cell counts were drawn from the amplification of reference gene primers. TCRdb keeps only in-frame clones here, not all; method: immunoSEQ multiplex PCR. V and J calls plus clone size are reproduced from that table; the DNA served to infer D and trimming. The sample includes about 410,000 clones, 75% to 90% of them seen just once. Seattle participants joined during active infection and were tracked over time. Sequenced material: peripheral blood. The TCR sequence derives from a woman aged 40 to 50 with COVID-19, enrolled during active disease.

The CDR3 loop reads CAISDFGEPNSPLHF. As DNA, the CDR3 is TGTGCCATCAGTGACTTCGGGGAGCCTAATTCACCCCTCCACTTT. The V call is TRBV10-3, the J call TRBJ1-6, with D uncertain. The germline V and J ends were trimmed by 3 bases and 6 bases, with 12 bases remaining between them. Looked up from germline, CDR1 is ENHRY and CDR2 is SYGVKD. The CDR3 sequence is 15 residues long.